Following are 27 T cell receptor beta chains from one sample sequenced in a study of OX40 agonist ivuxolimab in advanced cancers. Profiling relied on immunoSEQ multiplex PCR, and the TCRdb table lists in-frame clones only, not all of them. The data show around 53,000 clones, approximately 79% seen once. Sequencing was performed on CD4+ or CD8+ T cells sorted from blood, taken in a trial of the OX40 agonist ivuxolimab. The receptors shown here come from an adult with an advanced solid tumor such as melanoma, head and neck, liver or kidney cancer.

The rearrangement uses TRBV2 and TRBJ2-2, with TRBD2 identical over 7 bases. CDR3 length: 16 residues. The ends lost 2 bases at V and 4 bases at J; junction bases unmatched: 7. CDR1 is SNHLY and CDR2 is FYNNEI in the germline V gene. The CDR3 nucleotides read TGTGCCAGCAGTGAACGGGGGGAACCGGGCACCGGGGAGCTGTTTTTT. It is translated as CASSERGEPGTGELFF. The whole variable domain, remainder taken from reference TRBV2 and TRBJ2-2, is EPEVTQTPSHQVTQMGQEVILRCVPISNHLYFYWYRQILGQKVEFLVSFYNNEISEKSEIFDDQFSVERPDGSNFTLKIRSTKLEDSAMYFCASSERGEPGTGELFFGEGSRLTVL.

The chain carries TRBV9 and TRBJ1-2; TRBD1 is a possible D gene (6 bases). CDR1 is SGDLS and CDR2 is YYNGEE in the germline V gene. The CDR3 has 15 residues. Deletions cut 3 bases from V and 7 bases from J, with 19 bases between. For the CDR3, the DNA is TGTGCCAGCAGCGAGGGGCCCGGACAGTTGACTGGCTACACCTTC. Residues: CASSEGPGQLTGYTF.

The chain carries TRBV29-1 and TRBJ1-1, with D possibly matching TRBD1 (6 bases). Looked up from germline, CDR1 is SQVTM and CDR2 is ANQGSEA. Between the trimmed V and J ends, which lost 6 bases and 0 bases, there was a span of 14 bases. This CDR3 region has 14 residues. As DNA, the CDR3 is TGCAGCGTCGAGGACAGCTACATGAACACTGAAGCTTTCTTT. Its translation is CSVEDSYMNTEAFF.

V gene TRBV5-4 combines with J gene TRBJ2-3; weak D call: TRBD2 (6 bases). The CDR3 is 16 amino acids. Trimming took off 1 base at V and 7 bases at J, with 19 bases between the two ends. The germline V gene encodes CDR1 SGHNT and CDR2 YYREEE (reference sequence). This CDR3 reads CASSLTTSGNGNTQYF. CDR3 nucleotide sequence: TGTGCCAGCAGCTTGACGACTAGTGGAAACGGGAATACGCAGTATTTT.

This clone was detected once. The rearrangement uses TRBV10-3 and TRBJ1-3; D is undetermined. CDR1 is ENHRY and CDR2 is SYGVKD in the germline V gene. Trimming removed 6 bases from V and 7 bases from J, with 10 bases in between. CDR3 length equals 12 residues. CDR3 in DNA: TGTGCCATCAGCGAGACGGAGAACACCATATATTTT. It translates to CAISETENTIYF.

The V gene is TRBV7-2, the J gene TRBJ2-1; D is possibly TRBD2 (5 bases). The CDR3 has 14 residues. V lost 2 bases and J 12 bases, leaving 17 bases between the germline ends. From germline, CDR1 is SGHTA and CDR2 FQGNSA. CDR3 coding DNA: TGTGCCAGCAGCTTAATGGGAGACTCCCGAGCGCAGTTCTTC. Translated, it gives CASSLMGDSRAQFF.

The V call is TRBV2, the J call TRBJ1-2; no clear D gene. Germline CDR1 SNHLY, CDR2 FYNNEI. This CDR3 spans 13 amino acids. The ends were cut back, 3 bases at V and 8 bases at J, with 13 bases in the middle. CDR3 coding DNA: TGTGCCAGCAGTGACGCACGGAGCGAGGGCTACACCTTC. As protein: CASSDARSEGYTF.

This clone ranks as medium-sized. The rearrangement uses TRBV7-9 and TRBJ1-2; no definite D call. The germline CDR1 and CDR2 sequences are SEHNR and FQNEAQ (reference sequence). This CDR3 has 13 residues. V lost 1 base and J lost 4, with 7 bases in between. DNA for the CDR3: TGTGCCAGCAGCTTAGAACAGAGCTATGGCTACACCTTC. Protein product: CASSLEQSYGYTF.

The CDR3 DNA reads TGTGCCAGCAGCCCGACTAGCGGGGGGGCCGGAGAGACCCAGTACTTC. Amino acid sequence: CASSPTSGGAGETQYF. The chain carries TRBV5-4 and TRBJ2-5; 14 bases are a match to TRBD2. Germline V gene lookup returns CDR1 SGHNT and CDR2 YYREEE (reference sequence). The trim removed 4 bases at V and 4 bases at J, leaving 6 bases unmatched. CDR3 length: 16 amino acids. Combining the CDR3 with reference TRBV5-4 and TRBJ2-5 gives the whole variable domain ETGVTQSPTHLIKTRGQQVTLRCSSQSGHNTVSWYQQALGQGPQFIFQYYREEENGRGNFPPRFSGLQFPNYSSELNVNALELDDSALYLCASSPTSGGAGETQYFGPGTRLLVL.

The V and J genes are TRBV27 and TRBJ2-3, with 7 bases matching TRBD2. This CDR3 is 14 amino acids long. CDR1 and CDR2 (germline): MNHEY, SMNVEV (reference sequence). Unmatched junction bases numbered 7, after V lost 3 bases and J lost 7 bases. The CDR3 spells CASSLGGRPYTQYF. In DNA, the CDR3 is TGTGCCAGCAGTTTGGGGGGGAGACCTTATACGCAGTATTTT.

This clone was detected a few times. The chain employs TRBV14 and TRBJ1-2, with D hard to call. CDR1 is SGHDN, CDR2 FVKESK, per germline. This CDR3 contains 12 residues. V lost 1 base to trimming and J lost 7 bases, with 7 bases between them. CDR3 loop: CASSQAEGGYTF. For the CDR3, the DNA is TGTGCCAGCAGCCAAGCGGAAGGTGGCTACACCTTC.

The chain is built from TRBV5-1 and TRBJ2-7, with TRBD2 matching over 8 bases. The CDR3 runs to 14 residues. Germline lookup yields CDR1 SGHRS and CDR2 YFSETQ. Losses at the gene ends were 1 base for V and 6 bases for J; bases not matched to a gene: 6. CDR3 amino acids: CASSLISGGVEQYF. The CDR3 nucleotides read TGCGCCAGCAGCTTGATCTCGGGAGGGGTCGAGCAGTACTTC.

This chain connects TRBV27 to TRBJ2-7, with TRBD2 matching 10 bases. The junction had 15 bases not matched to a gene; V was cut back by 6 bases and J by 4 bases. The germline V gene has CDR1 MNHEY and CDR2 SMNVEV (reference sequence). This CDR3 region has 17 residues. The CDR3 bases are TGTGCCAGCAGCGGGGGGACCTGGACTAGCGGATTTTACGAGCAGTACTTC. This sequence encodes CASSGGTWTSGFYEQYF.

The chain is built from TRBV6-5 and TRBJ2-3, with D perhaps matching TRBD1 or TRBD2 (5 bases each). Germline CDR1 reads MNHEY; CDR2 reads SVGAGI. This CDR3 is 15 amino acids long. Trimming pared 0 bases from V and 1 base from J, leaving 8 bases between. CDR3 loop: CASSYSVGGTDTQYF. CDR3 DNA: TGTGCCAGCAGTTACTCTGTGGGGGGCACAGATACGCAGTATTTT.

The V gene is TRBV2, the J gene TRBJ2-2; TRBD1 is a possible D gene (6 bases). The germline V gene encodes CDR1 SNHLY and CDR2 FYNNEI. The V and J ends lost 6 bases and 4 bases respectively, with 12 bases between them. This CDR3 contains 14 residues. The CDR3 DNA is TGTGCCAGCAGATACAGGGTTAGCACCGGGGAGCTGTTTTTT. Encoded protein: CASRYRVSTGELFF.

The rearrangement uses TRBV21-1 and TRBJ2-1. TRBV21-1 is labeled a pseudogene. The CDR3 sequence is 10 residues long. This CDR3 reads CASRGNEQFF. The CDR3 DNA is TGTGCCAGCAGGGGTAATGAGCAGTTCTTC.

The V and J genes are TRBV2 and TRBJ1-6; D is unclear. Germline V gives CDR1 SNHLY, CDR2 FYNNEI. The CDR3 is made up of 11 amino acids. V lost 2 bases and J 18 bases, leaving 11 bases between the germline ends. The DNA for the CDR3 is TGTGCCAGCAGTGAAACCGGTGTTTGCCACTTT. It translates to CASSETGVCHF.

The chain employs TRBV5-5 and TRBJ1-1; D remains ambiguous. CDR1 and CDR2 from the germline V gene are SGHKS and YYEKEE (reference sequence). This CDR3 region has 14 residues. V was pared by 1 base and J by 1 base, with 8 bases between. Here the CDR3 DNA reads TGTGCCAGCAGCTTGTCTCCGAGGAACACTGAAGCTTTCTTT. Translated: CASSLSPRNTEAFF.

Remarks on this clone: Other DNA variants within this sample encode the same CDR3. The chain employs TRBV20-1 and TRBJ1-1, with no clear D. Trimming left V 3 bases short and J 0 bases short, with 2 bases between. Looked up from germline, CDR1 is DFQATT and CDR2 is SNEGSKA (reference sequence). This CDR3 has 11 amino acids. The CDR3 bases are TGCAGTGCTAGGATGAACACTGAAGCTTTCTTT. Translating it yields CSARMNTEAFF.

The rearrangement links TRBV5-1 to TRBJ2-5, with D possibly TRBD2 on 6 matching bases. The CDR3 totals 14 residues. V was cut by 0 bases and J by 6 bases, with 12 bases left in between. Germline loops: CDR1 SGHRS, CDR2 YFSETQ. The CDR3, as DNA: TGCGCCAGCAGCTTGGGTCCGGGGGAGCAGACCCAGTACTTC. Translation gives CASSLGPGEQTQYF.

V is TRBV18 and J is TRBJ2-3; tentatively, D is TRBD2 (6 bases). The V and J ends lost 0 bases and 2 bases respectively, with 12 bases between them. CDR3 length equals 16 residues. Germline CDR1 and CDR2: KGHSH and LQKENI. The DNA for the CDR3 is TGTGCCAGCTCACCACCGGGGGGACTTCTCACAGATACGCAGTATTTT. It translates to CASSPPGGLLTDTQYF.

DNA for the CDR3: TGTGCCAGCAGCCCCCGGGTAGCGGGGGGCCCCGGGGAGCTGTTTTTT. This gives the protein CASSPRVAGGPGELFF. This chain joins TRBV9 and TRBJ2-2, with 10 bases fitting TRBD2. CDR3 length: 16 amino acids. Looked up from germline, CDR1 is SGDLS and CDR2 is YYNGEE. V lost 4 bases to trimming and J lost 6 bases; unmatched junction nucleotides: 9.

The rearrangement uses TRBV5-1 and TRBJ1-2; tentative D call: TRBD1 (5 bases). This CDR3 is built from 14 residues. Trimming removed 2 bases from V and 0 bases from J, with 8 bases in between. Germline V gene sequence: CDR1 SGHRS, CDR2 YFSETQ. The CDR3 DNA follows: TGCGCCAGCAGCTTCCGGGACGCTAACTATGGCTACACCTTC. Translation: CASSFRDANYGYTF.

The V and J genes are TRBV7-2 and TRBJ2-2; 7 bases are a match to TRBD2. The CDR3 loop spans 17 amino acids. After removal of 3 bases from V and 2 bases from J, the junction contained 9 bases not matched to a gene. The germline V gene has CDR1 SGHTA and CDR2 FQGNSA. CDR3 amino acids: CASSFSGTTPNTGELFF. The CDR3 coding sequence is TGTGCCAGCAGCTTCTCCGGGACTACCCCCAACACCGGGGAGCTGTTTTTT.

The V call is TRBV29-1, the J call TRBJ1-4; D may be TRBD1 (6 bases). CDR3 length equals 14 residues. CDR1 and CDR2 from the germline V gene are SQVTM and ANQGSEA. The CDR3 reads CSSNGGAGGEKLFF. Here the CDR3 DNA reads TGCAGTTCGAACGGGGGGGCAGGAGGTGAAAAACTGTTTTTT.

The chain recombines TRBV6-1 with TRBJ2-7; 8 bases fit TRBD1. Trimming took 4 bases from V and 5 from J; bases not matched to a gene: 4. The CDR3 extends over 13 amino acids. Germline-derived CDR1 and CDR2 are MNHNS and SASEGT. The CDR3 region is CASSGQGPHEQYF. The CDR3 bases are TGTGCCAGCAGTGGACAGGGGCCACACGAGCAGTACTTC.

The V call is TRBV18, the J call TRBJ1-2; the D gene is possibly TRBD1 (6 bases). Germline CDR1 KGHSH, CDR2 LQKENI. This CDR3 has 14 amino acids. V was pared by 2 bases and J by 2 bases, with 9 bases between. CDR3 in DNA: TGTGCCAGCTCACCAGAACAGGGCAACTATGGCTACACCTTC. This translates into CASSPEQGNYGYTF.